The next 12 T cell receptor beta chains were all read from a single sample in a study of blood T cell repertoires in COVID-19 (dated by TCRdb to the early 2020s). The library was made by the immunoSEQ multiplex PCR assay. Not all clones reach the TCRdb copy of this immuneACCESS table, which keeps in-frame sequences only. Checked studies attribute under half of the gap to unresolved V genes and leave the rest unexplained. This sample gives around 260,000 clones in total; around 89% of them show up just once. The ten most abundant clones make up about 0.8% of the sample. Sequencing was done on a sample of peripheral blood. These receptors were obtained from a man aged 25 to 40 with acute or convalescent COVID-19.

This chain uses TRBV7-2 with TRBJ2-7; 10 bases match TRBD2. With 5 bases clipped from V and 6 bases from J, the junction kept 13 bases outside the gene matches. The CDR3 has 16 amino acids. Germline assignment: CDR1 SGHTA and CDR2 FQGNSA. CDR3 nucleotide sequence: TGTGCCAGCAGCCCAGATAGCGGGAGGAGGGGCGGCGAGCAGTACTTC. Translating gives CASSPDSGRRGGEQYF.

The count of this clone is one. The rearrangement uses TRBV5-8 and TRBJ1-5; D gene unclear. With 0 bases removed from V and 4 bases from J, the gap between germline ends came to 2 bases. This CDR3 is built from 12 residues. Germline V gene sequence: CDR1 SGHTS, CDR2 YDEGEE. The CDR3 bases are TGTGCCAGCAGCTTGGTAAATCAGCCCCAGCATTTT. Protein product: CASSLVNQPQHF.

V and J are TRBV27 and TRBJ1-1, with a tentative D call TRBD1 (5 bases). This CDR3 spans 13 amino acids. Germline V gene lookup returns CDR1 MNHEY and CDR2 SMNVEV (reference sequence). V lost 3 bases, J lost 3 bases, and 8 bases lay in between. In DNA, the CDR3 is TGTGCCAGCAGTTTGGGGCTATACACTGAAGCTTTCTTT. Amino acid sequence: CASSLGLYTEAFF.

The chain recombines TRBV2 with TRBJ2-1, with 7 bases aligning to TRBD1. Germline-derived CDR1 and CDR2 are SNHLY and FYNNEI. V gave up 6 bases and J gave up 5 bases; unmatched junction bases: 7. The length of the CDR3 is 14 residues. CDR3 DNA: TGTGCCAGCAGAACCGGGACAGAGAACAATGAGCAGTTCTTC. It codes for CASRTGTENNEQFF.

The gene calls are TRBV18 and TRBJ1-3; the D gene is possibly TRBD1 (5 bases). From germline, CDR1 is KGHSH and CDR2 LQKENI. This CDR3 comprises 14 residues. V shed 3 bases and J shed 10 bases, with 16 bases lying between them. The DNA of the CDR3 is TGTGCCAGCTCACCCTGGGACGGACTAAGGACCATATATTTT. This sequence encodes CASSPWDGLRTIYF.

This chain joins TRBV7-8 and TRBJ2-7; perhaps TRBD1 as D (5 bases). The CDR3 runs 13 residues. CDR1 is SGHVS and CDR2 is FQNEAQ in the germline V gene. V was pared by 5 bases and J by 9 bases, with 17 bases between. CDR3 nucleotide sequence: TGTGCCAGCAGCACCCAACAGGTCCCCGTGCAGTACTTC. It codes for CASSTQQVPVQYF.

The genes are TRBV3-1 (or the pseudogene TRBV3-2) and TRBJ1-2; TRBD1 matches 7 bases. The germline gives CDR1 LGHDT, CDR2 YNNKEL (reference sequence). V dropped 4 bases and J dropped 5; count of bases not matched to a gene: 7. This CDR3 is 14 amino acids long. The CDR3: CASSRTGQAYGYTF. CDR3 nucleotides: TGTGCCAGCAGCCGAACCGGACAGGCTTATGGCTACACCTTC.

V is TRBV7-8 and J is TRBJ2-2, with 8 bases identical to TRBD1. There are 17 residues in the CDR3. The V gene end was trimmed by 3 bases and the J gene end by 7 bases; junction bases not matched to a gene: 13. Looked up from germline, CDR1 is SGHVS and CDR2 is FQNEAQ. DNA for the CDR3: TGTGCCAGCAGCTTCTTCGGCACAGGGGGAAATGGCGGGGAGCTGTTTTTT. This encodes CASSFFGTGGNGGELFF. Variable domain in full (rest from reference TRBV7-8 and TRBJ2-2): GAGVSQSPRYKVAKRGQDVALRCDPISGHVSLFWYQQALGQGPEFLTYFQNEAQLDKSGLPSDRFFAERPEGSVSTLKIQRTQQEDSAVYLCASSFFGTGGNGGELFFGEGSRLTVL.

This clone has only one observation. The rearrangement uses TRBV6-6 and TRBJ2-7; D is possibly TRBD2 (6 bases). Trimming removed 0 bases from V and 1 base from J, with 13 bases in between. The germline V gene has CDR1 MNHNY and CDR2 SVGAGI (reference sequence). The CDR3 sequence is 16 residues long. CDR3 sequence (DNA): TGTGCCAGCAGTTACTCTGGCGGGGTCCCTTCCTACGAGCAGTACTTC. It specifies CASSYSGGVPSYEQYF.

The chain joins TRBV5-1 to TRBJ1-3, with D unclear. The CDR3 runs 16 residues. Germline CDR1 is SGHRS and CDR2 is YFSETQ. V dropped 0 bases and J dropped 0 bases, with 10 bases sitting between them. In nucleotides, the CDR3 is TGCGCCAGCAGCTTGGGCACAGTCAACTCTGGAAACACCATATATTTT. This translates into CASSLGTVNSGNTIYF. The variable domain in full, completed from reference TRBV5-1 and TRBJ1-3, reads KAGVTQTPRYLIKTRGQQVTLSCSPISGHRSVSWYQQTPGQGLQFLFEYFSETQRNKGNFPGRFSGRQFSNSRSEMNVSTLELGDSALYLCASSLGTVNSGNTIYFGEGSWLTVV.

The chain employs TRBV5-1 and TRBJ1-4, with 10 bases that match TRBD1. Per germline, CDR1 SGHRS and CDR2 YFSETQ. CDR3 size: 16 residues. V lost 5 bases and J lost 2; bases outside the gene matches: 6. The CDR3 nucleotides read TGCGCCAGCAGGGGACAGGGGATAATCACTAATGAAAAACTGTTTTTT. It is translated as CASRGQGIITNEKLFF.

V usage is TRBV19 and J usage is TRBJ1-5; D unresolved. The CDR3 runs 15 residues. From germline, CDR1 is LNHDA and CDR2 SQIVND (reference sequence). V was clipped by 8 bases and J by 3 bases, with 17 bases between them. The CDR3 DNA reads TGTGCCAGTCGGTTTGCTGGGCTTAACAATCAGCCCCAGCATTTT. Amino acid sequence: CASRFAGLNNQPQHF.